This T cell receptor (beta chain) was sequenced during a study of T-cell memory formation after mild COVID-19. Study-wide findings and caveats: There was no confirmation that second-wave clones peaking on day 37 were SARS-CoV-2 specific. Among contracting clones, CD4+ were mainly CM/EM and CD8+ enriched in EMRA.

From 5'RACE with constant-segment primers came TCR alpha and TCR beta cDNA libraries that carried sample barcodes and UMIs. TCRdb re-called the 5' RACE reads with MiXCR, one entry per CDR3 protein. The sample contains roughly 580,000 distinct CDR3 sequences, around 17% of which appear only once. Germline assignment: CDR1 SSHAT and CDR2 FNYEAQ (reference sequence). Between the trimmed V and J ends, which lost 4 bases and 3 bases, there was a span of 10 bases. The CDR3 sequence is 13 residues long. About this clonotype itself: Its antigen is unidentified.

The receptor comes from an adult woman who had mild COVID-19 (a few samples of this study predate the infection). Cell type and time point are not known. The sample was PBMCs or a T cell subset sorted from them (not recorded which). The chain links TRBV7-7 to TRBJ2-7; D not certain. The CDR3 protein is CASSSGPGYEQYF. The CDR3 nucleotides read TGTGCCAGCAGCTCAGGACCGGGCTACGAGCAGTACTTC.